This section outlines one T cell receptor beta chain sequence together with its context. TCRdb's table, derived via immunoSEQ multiplex PCR, lists solely in-frame clones and lacks some. The sample lists approximately 15,000 clones, around 85% occurring once. Time point given: pre-treatment baseline. Blood was drawn before treatment and at week 3 after checkpoint blockade. Apart from two fast progressors, RECIST 1.1 response was judged 12 weeks post-infusion. No patient had earlier systemic cancer treatment, concurrent immunosuppressants, or another active cancer. This sample stems from a study of blood T cell dynamics during melanoma immunotherapy. Across the whole study: Standard first-line treatment here was pembrolizumab or nivolumab plus ipilimumab in metastatic melanoma.

This TCR derives from a human donor with melanoma. The input for sequencing was blood, taken from a patient treated with checkpoint blockade.

The CDR3 DNA reads TGTGCCAGCAGCTCAACTAATGAAAAACTGTTTTTT. This gives the protein CASSSTNEKLFF. The chain couples TRBV25-1 to TRBJ1-4; D uncertain. V shed 6 bases and J shed 0 bases, with 2 bases lying between them. The CDR3 has 12 residues. Germline loops: CDR1 MGHDK, CDR2 SYGVNS.